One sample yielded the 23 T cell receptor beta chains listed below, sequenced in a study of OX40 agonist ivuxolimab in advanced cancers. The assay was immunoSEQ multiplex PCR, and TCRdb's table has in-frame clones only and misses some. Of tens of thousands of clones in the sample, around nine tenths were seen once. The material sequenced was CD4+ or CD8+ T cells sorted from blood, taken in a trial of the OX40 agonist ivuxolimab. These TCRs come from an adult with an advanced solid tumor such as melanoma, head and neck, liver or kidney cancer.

The CDR3 reads CASRPPGQYRGEQYF. The DNA of the CDR3 is TGTGCCAGCAGACCCCCGGGACAGTACCGAGGCGAGCAGTACTTC. V and J are TRBV25-1 and TRBJ2-7, with 7 bases that match TRBD1. Germline values: CDR1 MGHDK, CDR2 SYGVNS. Trimming cost V 6 bases and J 6 bases; bases outside gene matches: 14. CDR3 size: 15 residues.

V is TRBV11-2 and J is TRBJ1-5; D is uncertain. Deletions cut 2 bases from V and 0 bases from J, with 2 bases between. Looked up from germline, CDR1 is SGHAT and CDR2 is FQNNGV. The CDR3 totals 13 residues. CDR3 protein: CASSLNSNQPQHF. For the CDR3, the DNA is TGTGCCAGCAGCTTAAATAGCAATCAGCCCCAGCATTTT. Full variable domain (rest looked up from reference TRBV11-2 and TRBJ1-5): EAGVAQSPRYKIIEKRQSVAFWCNPISGHATLYWYQQILGQGPKLLIQFQNNGVVDDSQLPKDRFSAERLKGVDSTLKIQPAKLEDSAVYLCASSLNSNQPQHFGDGTRLSIL.

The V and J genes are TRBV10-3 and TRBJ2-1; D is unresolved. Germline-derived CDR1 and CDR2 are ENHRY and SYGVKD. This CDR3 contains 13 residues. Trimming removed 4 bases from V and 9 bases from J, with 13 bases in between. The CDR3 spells CAISVLSPTEQFF. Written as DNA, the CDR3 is TGTGCCATCAGTGTGCTCTCACCGACTGAGCAGTTCTTC.

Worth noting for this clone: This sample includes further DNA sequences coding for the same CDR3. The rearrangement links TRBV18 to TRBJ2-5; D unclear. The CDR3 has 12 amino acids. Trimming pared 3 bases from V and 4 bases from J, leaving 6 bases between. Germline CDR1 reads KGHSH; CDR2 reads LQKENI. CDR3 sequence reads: CASSPPGETQYF. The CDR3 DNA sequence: TGTGCCAGCTCACCCCCGGGAGAGACCCAGTACTTC.

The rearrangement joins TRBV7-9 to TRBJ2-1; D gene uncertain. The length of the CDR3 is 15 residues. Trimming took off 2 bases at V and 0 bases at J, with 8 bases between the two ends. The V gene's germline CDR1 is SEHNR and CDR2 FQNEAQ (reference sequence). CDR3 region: CASSLLLSSYNEQFF. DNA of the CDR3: TGTGCCAGCAGCTTATTACTGAGCTCCTACAATGAGCAGTTCTTC.

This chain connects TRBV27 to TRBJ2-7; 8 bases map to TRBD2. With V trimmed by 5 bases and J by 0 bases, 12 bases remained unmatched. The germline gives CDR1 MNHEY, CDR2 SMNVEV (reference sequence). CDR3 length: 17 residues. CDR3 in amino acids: CASSPLISGGSSYEQYF. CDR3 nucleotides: TGTGCCAGCAGTCCACTGATAAGCGGGGGATCCTCCTACGAGCAGTACTTC.

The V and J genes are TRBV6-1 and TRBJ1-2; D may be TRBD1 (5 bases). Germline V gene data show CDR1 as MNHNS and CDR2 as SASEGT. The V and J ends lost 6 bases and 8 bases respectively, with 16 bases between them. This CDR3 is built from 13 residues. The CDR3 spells CASSPEGAGGYTF. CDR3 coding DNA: TGTGCCAGCAGCCCTGAAGGGGCAGGAGGCTACACCTTC.

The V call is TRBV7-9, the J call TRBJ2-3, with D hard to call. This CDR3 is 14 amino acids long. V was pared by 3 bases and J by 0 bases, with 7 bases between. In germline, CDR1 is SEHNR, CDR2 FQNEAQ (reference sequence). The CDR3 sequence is CASSFTSSTDTQYF. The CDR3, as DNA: TGTGCCAGCAGCTTTACATCTAGCACAGATACGCAGTATTTT. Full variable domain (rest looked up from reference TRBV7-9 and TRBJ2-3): DTGVSQNPRHKITKRGQNVTFRCDPISEHNRLYWYRQTLGQGPEFLTYFQNEAQLEKSRLLSDRFSAERPKGSFSTLEIQRTEQGDSAMYLCASSFTSSTDTQYFGPGTRLTVL.

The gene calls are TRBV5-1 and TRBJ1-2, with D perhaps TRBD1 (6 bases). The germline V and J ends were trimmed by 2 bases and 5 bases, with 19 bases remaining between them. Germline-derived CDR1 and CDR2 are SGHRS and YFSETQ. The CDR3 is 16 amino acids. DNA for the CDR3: TGCGCCAGCAGCTTCCGGACTGACAGGCCGGGGTATGGCTACACCTTC. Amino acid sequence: CASSFRTDRPGYGYTF.

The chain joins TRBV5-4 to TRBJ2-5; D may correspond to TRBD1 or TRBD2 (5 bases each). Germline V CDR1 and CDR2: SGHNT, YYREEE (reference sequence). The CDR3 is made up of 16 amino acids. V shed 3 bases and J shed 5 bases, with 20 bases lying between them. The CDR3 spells CASSSKTGPAVETQYF. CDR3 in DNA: TGTGCCAGCAGCTCGAAAACGGGACCCGCCGTGGAGACCCAGTACTTC.

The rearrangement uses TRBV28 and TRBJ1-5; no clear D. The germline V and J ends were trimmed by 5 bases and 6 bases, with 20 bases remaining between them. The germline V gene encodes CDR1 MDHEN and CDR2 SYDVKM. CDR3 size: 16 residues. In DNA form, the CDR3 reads TGTGCCAGCAGTCTCCGCTCCGGTGGGTTGGGTCAGCCCCAGCATTTT. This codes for CASSLRSGGLGQPQHF.

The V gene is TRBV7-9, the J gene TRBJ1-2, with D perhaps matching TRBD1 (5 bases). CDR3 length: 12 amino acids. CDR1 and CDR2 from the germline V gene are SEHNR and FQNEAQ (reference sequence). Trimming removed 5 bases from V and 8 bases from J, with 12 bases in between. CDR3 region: CASSAQVRGYTF. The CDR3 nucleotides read TGTGCCAGCAGCGCACAGGTCCGGGGCTACACCTTC. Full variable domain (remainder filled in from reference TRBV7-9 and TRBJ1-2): DTGVSQNPRHKITKRGQNVTFRCDPISEHNRLYWYRQTLGQGPEFLTYFQNEAQLEKSRLLSDRFSAERPKGSFSTLEIQRTEQGDSAMYLCASSAQVRGYTFGSGTRLTVV.

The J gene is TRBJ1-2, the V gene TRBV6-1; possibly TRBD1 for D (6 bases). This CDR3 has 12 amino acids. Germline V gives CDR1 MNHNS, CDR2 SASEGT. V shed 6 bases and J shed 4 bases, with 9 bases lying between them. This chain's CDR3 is CASSEDSYGYTF. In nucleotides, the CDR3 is TGTGCCAGCAGCGAGGACAGCTATGGCTACACCTTC.

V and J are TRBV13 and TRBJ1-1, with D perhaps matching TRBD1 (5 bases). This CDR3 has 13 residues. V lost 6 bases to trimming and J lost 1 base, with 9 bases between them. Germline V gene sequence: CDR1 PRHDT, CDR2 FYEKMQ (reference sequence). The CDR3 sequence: CASRTGGNTEAFF. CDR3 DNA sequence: TGTGCCAGCAGAACCGGGGGGAACACTGAAGCTTTCTTT.

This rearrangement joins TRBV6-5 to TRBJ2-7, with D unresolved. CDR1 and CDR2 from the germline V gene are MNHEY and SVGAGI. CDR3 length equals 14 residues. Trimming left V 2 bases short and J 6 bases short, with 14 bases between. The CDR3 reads CASSYARIQSEQYF. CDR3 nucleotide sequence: TGTGCCAGCAGTTACGCGAGAATACAGTCCGAGCAGTACTTC.

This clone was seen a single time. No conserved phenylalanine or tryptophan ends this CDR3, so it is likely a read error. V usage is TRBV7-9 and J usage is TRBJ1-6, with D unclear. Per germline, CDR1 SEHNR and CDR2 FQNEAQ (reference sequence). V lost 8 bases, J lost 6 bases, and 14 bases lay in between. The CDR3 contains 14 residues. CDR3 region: CASEGNKINSPLHL. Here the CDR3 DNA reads TGTGCCAGCGAGGGAAATAAAATTAATTCACCCCTCCACCTT.

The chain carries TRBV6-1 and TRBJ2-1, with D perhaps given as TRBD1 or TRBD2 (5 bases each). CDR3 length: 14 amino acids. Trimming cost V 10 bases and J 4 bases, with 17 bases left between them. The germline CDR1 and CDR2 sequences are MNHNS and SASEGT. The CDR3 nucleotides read TGTGCCATCTATGGGAAGGGGAGATACAATGAGCAGTTCTTC. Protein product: CAIYGKGRYNEQFF.

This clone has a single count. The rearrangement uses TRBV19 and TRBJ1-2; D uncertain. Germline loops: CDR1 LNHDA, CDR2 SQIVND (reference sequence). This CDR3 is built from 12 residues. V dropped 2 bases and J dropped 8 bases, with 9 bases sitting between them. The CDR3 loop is CASSIRSRGYTF. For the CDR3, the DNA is TGTGCCAGTAGTATACGTAGCCGAGGCTACACCTTC.

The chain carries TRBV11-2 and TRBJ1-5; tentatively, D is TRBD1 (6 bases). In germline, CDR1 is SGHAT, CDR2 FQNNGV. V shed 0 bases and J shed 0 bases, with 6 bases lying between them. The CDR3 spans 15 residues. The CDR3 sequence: CASSLDRGSNQPQHF. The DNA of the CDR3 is TGTGCCAGCAGCTTAGACAGGGGTAGCAATCAGCCCCAGCATTTT.

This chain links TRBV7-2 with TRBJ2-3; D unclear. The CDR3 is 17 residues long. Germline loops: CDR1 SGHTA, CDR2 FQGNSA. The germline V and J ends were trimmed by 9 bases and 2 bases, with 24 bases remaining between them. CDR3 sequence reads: CARKPSRWGTSTDTQYF. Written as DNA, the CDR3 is TGTGCCAGAAAACCGTCGAGGTGGGGAACATCCACAGATACGCAGTATTTT.

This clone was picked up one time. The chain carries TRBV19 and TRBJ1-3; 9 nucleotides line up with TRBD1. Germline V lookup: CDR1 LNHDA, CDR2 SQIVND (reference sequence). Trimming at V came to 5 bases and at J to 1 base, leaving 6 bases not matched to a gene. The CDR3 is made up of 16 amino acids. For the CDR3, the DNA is TGTGCCAGTAGTCCCGGACAGGGGAGATCTGGAAACACCATATATTTT. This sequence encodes CASSPGQGRSGNTIYF.

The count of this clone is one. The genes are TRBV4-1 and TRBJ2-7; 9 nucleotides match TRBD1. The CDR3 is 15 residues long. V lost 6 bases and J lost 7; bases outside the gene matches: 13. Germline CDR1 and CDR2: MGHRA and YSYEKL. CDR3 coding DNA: TGCGCCAGCAGACAGGGGGCTTGGGGATCGCATGAGCAGTACTTC. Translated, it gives CASRQGAWGSHEQYF.

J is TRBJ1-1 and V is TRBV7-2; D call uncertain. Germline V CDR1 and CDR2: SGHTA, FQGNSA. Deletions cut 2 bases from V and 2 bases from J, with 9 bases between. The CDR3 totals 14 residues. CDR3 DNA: TGTGCCAGCAGCTTAAATCGAGGAAACACTGAAGCTTTCTTT. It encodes CASSLNRGNTEAFF.